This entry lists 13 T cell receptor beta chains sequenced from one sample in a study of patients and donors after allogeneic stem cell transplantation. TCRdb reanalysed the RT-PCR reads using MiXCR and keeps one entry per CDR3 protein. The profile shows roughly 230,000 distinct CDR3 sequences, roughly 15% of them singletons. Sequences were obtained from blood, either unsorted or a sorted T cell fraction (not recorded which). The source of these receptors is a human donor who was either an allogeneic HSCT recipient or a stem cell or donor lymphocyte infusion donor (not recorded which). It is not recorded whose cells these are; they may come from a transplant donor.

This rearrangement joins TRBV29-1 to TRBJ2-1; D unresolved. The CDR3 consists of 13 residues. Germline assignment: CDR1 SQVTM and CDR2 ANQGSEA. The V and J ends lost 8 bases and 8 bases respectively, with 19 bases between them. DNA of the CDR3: TGCAGCCAATCATTAGGAGAAATGGATGAGCAGTTCTTC. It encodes CSQSLGEMDEQFF.

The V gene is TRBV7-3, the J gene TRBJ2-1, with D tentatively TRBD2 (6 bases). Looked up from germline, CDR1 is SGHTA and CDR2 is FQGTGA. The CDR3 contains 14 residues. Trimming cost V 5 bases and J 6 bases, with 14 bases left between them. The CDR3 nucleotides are TGTGCCAGCAGCGTTACTGGGGGAGGCAATGAGCAGTTCTTC. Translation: CASSVTGGGNEQFF.

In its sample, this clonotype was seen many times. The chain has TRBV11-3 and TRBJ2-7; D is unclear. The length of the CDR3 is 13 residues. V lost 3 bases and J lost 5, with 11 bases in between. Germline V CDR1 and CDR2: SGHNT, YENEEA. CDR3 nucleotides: TGTGCCAGCAGCTTGCCTTTACGCCACGAGCAGTACTTC. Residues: CASSLPLRHEQYF.

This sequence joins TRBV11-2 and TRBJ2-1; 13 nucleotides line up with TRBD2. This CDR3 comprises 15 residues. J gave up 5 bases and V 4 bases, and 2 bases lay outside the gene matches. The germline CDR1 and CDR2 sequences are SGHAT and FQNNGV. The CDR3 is CASSSGLAGHNEQFF. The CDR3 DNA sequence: TGTGCCAGCAGCTCGGGACTAGCGGGACACAATGAGCAGTTCTTC.

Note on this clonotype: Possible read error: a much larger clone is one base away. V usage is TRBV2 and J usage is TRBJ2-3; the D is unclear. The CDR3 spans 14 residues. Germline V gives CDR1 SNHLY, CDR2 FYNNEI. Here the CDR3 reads CANSVRHRTDTQYF. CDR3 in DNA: TGTGCCAACAGTGTGAGGCATAGGACAGATACGCAGTATTTT.

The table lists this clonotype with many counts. In DNA form, the CDR3 reads TGTGCCAGCAAGACGTGGGAGACCCAGTACTTC. Amino acids: CASKTWETQYF. The chain uses TRBV6-5 and TRBJ2-5; D gene ambiguous. Looked up from germline, CDR1 is MNHEY and CDR2 is SVGAGI. This CDR3 is 11 amino acids long. Trimming took off 7 bases at V and 5 bases at J, with 8 bases between the two ends.

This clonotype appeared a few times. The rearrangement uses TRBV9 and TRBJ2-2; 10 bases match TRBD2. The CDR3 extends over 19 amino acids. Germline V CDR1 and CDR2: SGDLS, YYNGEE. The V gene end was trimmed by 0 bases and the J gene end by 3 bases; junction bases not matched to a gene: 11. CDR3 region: CASSVGVRERGGDTGELFF. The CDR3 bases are TGTGCCAGCAGCGTAGGGGTCCGAGAGCGGGGGGGCGACACCGGGGAGCTGTTTTTT.

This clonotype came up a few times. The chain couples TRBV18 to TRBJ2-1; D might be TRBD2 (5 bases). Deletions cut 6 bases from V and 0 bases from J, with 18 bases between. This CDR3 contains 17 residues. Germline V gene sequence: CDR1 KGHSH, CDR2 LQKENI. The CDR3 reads CASSPGSSRRSYNEQFF. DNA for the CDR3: TGTGCCAGCTCGCCGGGGAGTAGCCGGCGCTCCTACAATGAGCAGTTCTTC. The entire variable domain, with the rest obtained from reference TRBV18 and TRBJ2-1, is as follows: NAGVMQNPRHLVRRRGQEARLRCSPMKGHSHVYWYRQLPEEGLKFMVYLQKENIIDESGMPKERFSAEFPKEGPSILRIQQVVRGDSAAYFCASSPGSSRRSYNEQFFGPGTRLTVL.

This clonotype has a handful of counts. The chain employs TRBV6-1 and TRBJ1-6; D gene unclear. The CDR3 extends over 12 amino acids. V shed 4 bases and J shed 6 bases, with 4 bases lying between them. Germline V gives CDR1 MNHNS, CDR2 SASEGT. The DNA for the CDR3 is TGTGCCAGCAGTGTCTTTAATTCACCCCTCCACTTT. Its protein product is CASSVFNSPLHF.

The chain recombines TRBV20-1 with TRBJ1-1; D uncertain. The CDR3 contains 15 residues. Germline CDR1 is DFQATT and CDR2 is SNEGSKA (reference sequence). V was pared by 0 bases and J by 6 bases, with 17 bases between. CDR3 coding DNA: TGCAGTGCTAGAGATCCTGCCAAAGCGGGCTCTGAAGCTTTCTTT. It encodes CSARDPAKAGSEAFF.

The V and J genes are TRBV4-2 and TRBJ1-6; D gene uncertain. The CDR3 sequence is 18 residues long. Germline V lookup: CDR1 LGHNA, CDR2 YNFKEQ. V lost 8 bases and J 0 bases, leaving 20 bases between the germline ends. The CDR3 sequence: CASSPRADRSSYNSPLHF. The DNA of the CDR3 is TGTGCCAGCTCCCCCCGGGCAGATCGCAGCTCCTATAATTCACCCCTCCACTTT.

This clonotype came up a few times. The CDR3 coding sequence is TGTGCCACCCTCAGGGTAAGCGAGCAGTACTTC. As protein: CATLRVSEQYF. The rearrangement joins TRBV6-1 to TRBJ2-7; weak D call: TRBD1 (5 bases). The ends were cut back, 10 bases at V and 6 bases at J, with 13 bases in the middle. In germline, CDR1 is MNHNS, CDR2 SASEGT. The length of the CDR3 is 11 residues.

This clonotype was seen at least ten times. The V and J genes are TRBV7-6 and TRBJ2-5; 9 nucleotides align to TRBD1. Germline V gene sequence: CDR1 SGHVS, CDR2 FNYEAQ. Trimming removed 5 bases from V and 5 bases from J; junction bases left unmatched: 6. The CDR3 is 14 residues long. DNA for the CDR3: TGTGCCAGCAGCCAGGACAGGGGAGAGGAGACCCAGTACTTC. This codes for CASSQDRGEETQYF.